Below, 21 T cell receptor beta chains from the same sample are listed, as sequenced in a study of tissue T cells after allogeneic stem cell transplantation. Repertoires were generated with immunoSEQ multiplex PCR, while TCRdb's copy carries only in-frame clones and drops some. This sample has about 12,000 clones; approximately 70% occur once, and the top ten carry approximately 15%. The input for sequencing was tissue from the right colon, taken at autopsy. These receptors were collected from a woman aged 18-49 years with breast cancer.

The CDR3 DNA reads as TGTGCCAGTACAGGGGGCTTTAATTCACCCCTCCACTTT. Its protein product is CASTGGFNSPLHF. The chain joins TRBV28 to TRBJ1-6; 9 positions match TRBD1. Germline values: CDR1 MDHEN, CDR2 SYDVKM. This CDR3 is built from 13 residues. V lost 9 bases, J lost 6 bases, and 3 bases stayed unmatched.

This clone occurred once. The V call is TRBV7-2, the J call TRBJ2-2; 7 bases line up with TRBD2. V lost 1 base, J lost 6 bases, and 5 bases stayed unmatched. This CDR3 has 15 residues. Germline CDR1 and CDR2: SGHTA and FQGNSA. The CDR3 protein is CASSLGSTSPGELFF. CDR3 DNA: TGTGCCAGCAGCTTAGGTTCGACTAGCCCCGGGGAGCTGTTTTTT. The complete variable domain, with remaining parts taken from reference TRBV7-2 and TRBJ2-2, reads GAGVSQSPSNKVTEKGKDVELRCDPISGHTALYWYRQSLGQGLEFLIYFQGNSAPDKSGLPSDRFSAERTGGSVSTLTIQRTQQEDSAVYLCASSLGSTSPGELFFGEGSRLTVL.

There are a few counts of this clone. This chain joins TRBV19 and TRBJ2-2; 9 bases are a match to TRBD2. Germline CDR1 LNHDA, CDR2 SQIVND (reference sequence). The CDR3 covers 16 residues. V shed 5 bases, J shed 6 bases, and the junction held 10 bases outside the gene matches. The CDR3 is CASSHLAGRGPGELFF. In DNA form, the CDR3 reads TGTGCCAGTAGTCACCTAGCGGGGAGGGGCCCCGGGGAGCTGTTTTTT.

The chain employs TRBV5-6 and TRBJ1-5; 12 nucleotides match TRBD1. This CDR3 is built from 19 residues. Germline V gene lookup returns CDR1 SGHDT and CDR2 YYEEEE. V was pared by 1 base and J by 6 bases, with 14 bases of the junction left unmatched. CDR3 region: CASSLRLGPGQGALQPQHF. The CDR3 DNA is TGTGCCAGCAGCTTGCGACTAGGTCCGGGACAGGGGGCTCTTCAGCCCCAGCATTTT.

This clone was observed a few times. The CDR3 DNA follows: TGCGCCAGCAGCTTGGTGCCTGAGGGGGGTACTGAAGCTTTCTTT. Its translation: CASSLVPEGGTEAFF. The genes are TRBV5-1 and TRBJ1-1; possibly TRBD1 for D (6 bases). The CDR3 runs to 15 residues. The V end was cut by 0 bases, the J end by 5 bases, with 14 bases between. Per the germline V gene, CDR1 is SGHRS and CDR2 is YFSETQ.

The V and J genes are TRBV19 and TRBJ2-7; no firm D call. This CDR3 has 14 residues. Between the trimmed V and J ends, which lost 1 base and 3 bases, there was a span of 10 bases. The germline CDR1 and CDR2 sequences are LNHDA and SQIVND (reference sequence). The CDR3 DNA is TGTGCCAGTAGTATAGTCGGCCAGCTCTACGAGCAGTACTTC. It translates to CASSIVGQLYEQYF.

The chain couples TRBV11-2 to TRBJ2-2; D remains unclear. The CDR3 is 14 amino acids. Trimming left V 4 bases short and J 5 bases short, with 11 bases between. Germline CDR1 and CDR2: SGHAT and FQNNGV. In DNA form, the CDR3 reads TGTGCCAGCAGCTCCCCTTTCCGTACCGGGGAGCTGTTTTTT. This encodes CASSSPFRTGELFF.

By proportion, this clone is medium-sized. The sample holds other DNA sequences that translate to the same CDR3. The V and J genes are TRBV4-3 and TRBJ2-2; D unresolved. CDR1 is LGHNA, CDR2 YSLEER, per germline. Trimming took off 0 bases at V and 0 bases at J, with 5 bases between the two ends. The CDR3 is 15 residues long. CDR3 protein: CASSQDYPNTGELFF. The CDR3 bases are TGCGCCAGCAGCCAAGATTATCCGAACACCGGGGAGCTGTTTTTT.

The J gene is TRBJ2-3, the V gene TRBV15; D is undetermined. Per the germline V gene, CDR1 is LNHNV and CDR2 is YYDKDF (reference sequence). The CDR3 loop spans 15 amino acids. The V end was cut by 0 bases, the J end by 6 bases, with 13 bases between. The CDR3 protein is CATSRDEARRDTQYF. CDR3 bases: TGTGCCACCAGCAGAGATGAGGCCCGGCGGGATACGCAGTATTTT.

The V gene is TRBV2, the J gene TRBJ2-7; TRBD2 matches 9 bases. CDR3 size: 16 residues. Germline V gene data show CDR1 as SNHLY and CDR2 as FYNNEI. Trimming removed 1 base from V and 3 bases from J; junction bases left unmatched: 7. In DNA, the CDR3 is TGTGCCAGCAGTGAAGTCACTAGCGGGTTCCTCTACGAGCAGTACTTC. This sequence encodes CASSEVTSGFLYEQYF.

The CDR3 nucleotides read TGTGCCAGCAGCTCAACAGGGTCCGAGGGGGCCCAGTACTTC. The encoded protein is CASSSTGSEGAQYF. The V and J genes are TRBV7-8 and TRBJ2-5; TRBD1 is a possible D gene (6 bases). Germline assignment: CDR1 SGHVS and CDR2 FQNEAQ. The CDR3 spans 14 residues. Trimming left V 4 bases short and J 9 bases short, with 18 bases between.

This clone showed up just a few times. This chain connects TRBV19 to TRBJ2-3; D is tentatively TRBD1 or TRBD2 (6 bases each). Trimming pared 1 base from V and 7 bases from J, leaving 9 bases between. The CDR3 has 13 amino acids. The germline V gene encodes CDR1 LNHDA and CDR2 SQIVND (reference sequence). In DNA form, the CDR3 reads TGTGCCAGTAGTATAGCGGGGGCGAATACGCAGTATTTT. This codes for CASSIAGANTQYF.

The chain couples TRBV7-8 to TRBJ1-3; D ambiguous. The V gene lost 5 bases and the J gene lost 8 bases, with 16 bases spanning the gap. The CDR3 totals 14 residues. Germline-derived CDR1 and CDR2 are SGHVS and FQNEAQ. The CDR3 region has the DNA TGTGCCAGCAGCCCCTGGGCGACGGCGGACACCATATATTTT. It translates to CASSPWATADTIYF.

V usage is TRBV6-2 or TRBV6-3 and J usage is TRBJ1-1; a weak D match, TRBD1 (5 bases). Trimming removed 3 bases at V and 0 bases at J, with 17 bases between. This CDR3 spans 17 amino acids. Germline CDR1 reads MNHEY; CDR2 reads SVGEGT. The CDR3 DNA is TGTGCCAGCAGTTATGGGGCGTCTTTGACGATGAACACTGAAGCTTTCTTT. This codes for CASSYGASLTMNTEAFF.

The chain recombines TRBV6-5 with TRBJ2-1; D is possibly TRBD1 (6 bases). The CDR3 extends over 14 amino acids. The ends were cut back, 8 bases at V and 4 bases at J, with 15 bases in the middle. Germline V gene data show CDR1 as MNHEY and CDR2 as SVGAGI. The CDR3 DNA follows: TGTGCCAGCCGTACAGGGAGAGGATACAATGAGCAGTTCTTC. It is translated as CASRTGRGYNEQFF.

On this clone: Distinct nucleotide sequences in the sample also encode this CDR3. The rearrangement links TRBV7-2 to TRBJ1-2, with a tentative D call TRBD1 (5 bases). Germline CDR1 SGHTA, CDR2 FQGNSA. There are 12 residues in the CDR3. V dropped 5 bases and J dropped 4 bases, with 8 bases sitting between them. CDR3 loop: CASSLQGYGYTF. CDR3 bases: TGTGCCAGCAGCCTCCAGGGCTATGGCTACACCTTC.

The gene calls are TRBV5-4 and TRBJ2-3; TRBD2 matches at 10 bases. Germline-derived CDR1 and CDR2 are SGHNT and YYREEE (reference sequence). Losses at the gene ends were 0 bases for V and 2 bases for J; bases not matched to a gene: 3. The CDR3 has 16 amino acids. CDR3 residues: CASSLGLAGDTDTQYF. CDR3 DNA sequence: TGTGCCAGCAGCTTGGGACTAGCGGGTGACACAGATACGCAGTATTTT.

This chain links TRBV6-4 with TRBJ2-2; tentatively, D is TRBD2 (5 bases). The germline V gene has CDR1 MRHNA and CDR2 SNTAGT. CDR3 length: 15 residues. V lost 5 bases and J lost 6, with 16 bases in between. This CDR3 reads CASSPGLSDSGELFF. CDR3 nucleotides: TGTGCCAGCAGTCCCGGACTCTCCGATTCCGGGGAGCTGTTTTTT.

The rearrangement links TRBV9 to TRBJ2-2; D gene unclear. Germline V gene sequence: CDR1 SGDLS, CDR2 YYNGEE. Deletions cut 2 bases from V and 3 bases from J, with 14 bases between. This CDR3 is 16 amino acids long. This chain's CDR3 is CASSVWAAADTGELFF. CDR3 nucleotides: TGTGCCAGCAGCGTGTGGGCGGCGGCCGACACCGGGGAGCTGTTTTTT.

The chain combines TRBV5-1 with TRBJ1-1; D uncertain. Germline V gives CDR1 SGHRS, CDR2 YFSETQ. The CDR3 covers 14 residues. The germline V and J ends were trimmed by 4 bases and 1 base, with 11 bases remaining between them. The CDR3: CASSPPRQNTEAFF. CDR3 nucleotide sequence: TGCGCCAGCAGCCCCCCGCGGCAGAACACTGAAGCTTTCTTT.

In the case of this clone: The sample carries other DNA sequences with the same CDR3. The chain couples TRBV9 to TRBJ1-6; TRBD1 matches at 8 bases. V lost 3 bases and J lost 6; bases outside the gene matches: 5. The CDR3 runs 15 residues. Germline-derived CDR1 and CDR2 are SGDLS and YYNGEE. The CDR3 region is CASSAGQGGNSPLHF. The CDR3 DNA is TGTGCCAGCAGCGCAGGACAGGGAGGTAATTCACCCCTCCACTTT.